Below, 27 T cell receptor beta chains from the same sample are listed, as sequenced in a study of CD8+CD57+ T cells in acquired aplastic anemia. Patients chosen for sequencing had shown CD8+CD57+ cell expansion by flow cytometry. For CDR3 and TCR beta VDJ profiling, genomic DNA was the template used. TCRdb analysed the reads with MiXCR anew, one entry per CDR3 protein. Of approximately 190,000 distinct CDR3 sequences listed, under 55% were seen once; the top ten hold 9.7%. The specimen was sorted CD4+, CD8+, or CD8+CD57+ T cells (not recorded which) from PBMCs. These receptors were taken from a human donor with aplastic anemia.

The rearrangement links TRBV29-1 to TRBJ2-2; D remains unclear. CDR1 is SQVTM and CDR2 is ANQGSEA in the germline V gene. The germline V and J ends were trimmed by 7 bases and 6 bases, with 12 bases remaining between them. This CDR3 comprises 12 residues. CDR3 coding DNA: TGCAGCGCCTCCATGAAGGCCGGGGAGCTGTTTTTT. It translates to CSASMKAGELFF.

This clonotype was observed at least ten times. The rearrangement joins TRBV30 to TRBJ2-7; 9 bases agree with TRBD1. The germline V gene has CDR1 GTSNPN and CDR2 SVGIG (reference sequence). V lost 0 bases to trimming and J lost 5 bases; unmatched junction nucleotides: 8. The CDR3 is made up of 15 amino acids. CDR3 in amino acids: CAWSVGTGSTHEQYF. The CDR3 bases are TGTGCCTGGAGTGTCGGGACAGGGAGTACCCACGAGCAGTACTTC.

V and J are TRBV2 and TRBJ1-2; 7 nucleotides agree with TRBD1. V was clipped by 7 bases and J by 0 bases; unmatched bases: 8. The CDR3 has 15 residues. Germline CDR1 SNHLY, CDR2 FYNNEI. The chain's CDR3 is CASNPTGRANYGYTF. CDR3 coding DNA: TGTGCCAGCAATCCGACAGGGCGAGCTAACTATGGCTACACCTTC.

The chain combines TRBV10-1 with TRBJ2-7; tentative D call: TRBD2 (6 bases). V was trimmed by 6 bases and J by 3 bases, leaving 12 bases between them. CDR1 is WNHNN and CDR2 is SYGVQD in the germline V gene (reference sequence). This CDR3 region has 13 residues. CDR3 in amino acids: CASSRDLGYEQYF. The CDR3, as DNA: TGCGCCAGCAGCCGGGACTTAGGCTACGAGCAGTACTTC.

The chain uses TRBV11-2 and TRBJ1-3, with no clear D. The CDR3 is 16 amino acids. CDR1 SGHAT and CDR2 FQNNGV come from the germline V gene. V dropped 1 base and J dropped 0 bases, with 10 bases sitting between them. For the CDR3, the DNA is TGTGCCAGCAGCTTAGGATGGTCAGTCTCTGGAAACACCATATATTTT. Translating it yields CASSLGWSVSGNTIYF. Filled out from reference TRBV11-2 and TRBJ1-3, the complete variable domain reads EAGVAQSPRYKIIEKRQSVAFWCNPISGHATLYWYQQILGQGPKLLIQFQNNGVVDDSQLPKDRFSAERLKGVDSTLKIQPAKLEDSAVYLCASSLGWSVSGNTIYFGEGSWLTVV.

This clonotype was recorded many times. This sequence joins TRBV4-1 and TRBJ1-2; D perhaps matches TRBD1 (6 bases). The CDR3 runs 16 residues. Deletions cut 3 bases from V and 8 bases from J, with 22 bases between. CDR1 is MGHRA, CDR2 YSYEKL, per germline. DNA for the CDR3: TGCGCCAGCAGCCATAGGGGGGACGGAGGCCCAGGAGGCTACACCTTC. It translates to CASSHRGDGGPGGYTF.

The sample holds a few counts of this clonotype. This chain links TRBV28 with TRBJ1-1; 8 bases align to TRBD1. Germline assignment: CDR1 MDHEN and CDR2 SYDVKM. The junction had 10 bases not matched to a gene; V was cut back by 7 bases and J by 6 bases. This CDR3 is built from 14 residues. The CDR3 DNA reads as TGTGCCAGCACCCCTGGACAGGGTCCATCTGAAGCTTTCTTT. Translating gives CASTPGQGPSEAFF.

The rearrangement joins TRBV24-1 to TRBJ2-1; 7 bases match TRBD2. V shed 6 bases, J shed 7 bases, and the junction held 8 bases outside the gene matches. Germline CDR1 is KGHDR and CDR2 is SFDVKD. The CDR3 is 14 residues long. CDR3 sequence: CATSPSGIGNEQFF. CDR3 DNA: TGTGCCACCAGTCCAAGCGGGATAGGTAATGAGCAGTTCTTC.

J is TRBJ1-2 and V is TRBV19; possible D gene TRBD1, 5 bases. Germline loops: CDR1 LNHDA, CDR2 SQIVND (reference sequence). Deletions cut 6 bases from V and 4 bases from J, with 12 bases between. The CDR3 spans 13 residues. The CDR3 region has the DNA TGTGCCAGTAGGCTCACAGGACCCTATGGCTACACCTTC. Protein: CASRLTGPYGYTF.

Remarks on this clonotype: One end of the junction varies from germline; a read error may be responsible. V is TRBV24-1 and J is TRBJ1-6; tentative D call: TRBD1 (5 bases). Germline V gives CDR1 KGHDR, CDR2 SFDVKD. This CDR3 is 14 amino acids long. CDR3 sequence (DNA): TGTGTCACCAGTGGAGGGGCTTCTAATTCACCCCTCCACTTT. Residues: CVTSGGASNSPLHF.

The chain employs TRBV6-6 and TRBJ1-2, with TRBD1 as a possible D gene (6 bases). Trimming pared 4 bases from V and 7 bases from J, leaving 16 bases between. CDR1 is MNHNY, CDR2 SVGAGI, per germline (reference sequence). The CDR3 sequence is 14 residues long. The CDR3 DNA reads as TGTGCCAGCAGTTCTACAGGGAGCTCAGGTGGCTACACCTTC. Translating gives CASSSTGSSGGYTF.

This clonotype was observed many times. CDR3 nucleotide sequence: TGTGCCAGCAGCTTATCAGTGGGACTAGCGGTCACCGGGGAGCTGTTTTTT. Amino acids: CASSLSVGLAVTGELFF. The chain couples TRBV7-3 to TRBJ2-2, with TRBD2 matching 11 bases. The V gene's germline CDR1 is SGHTA and CDR2 FQGTGA. The V segment lost 2 bases and the J segment 4 bases; nucleotides outside the gene matches: 6. CDR3 length equals 17 residues.

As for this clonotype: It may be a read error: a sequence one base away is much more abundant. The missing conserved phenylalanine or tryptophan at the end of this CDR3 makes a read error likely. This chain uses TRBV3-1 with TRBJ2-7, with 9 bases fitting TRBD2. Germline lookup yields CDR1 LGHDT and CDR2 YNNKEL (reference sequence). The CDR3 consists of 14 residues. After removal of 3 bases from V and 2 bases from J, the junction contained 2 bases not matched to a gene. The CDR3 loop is CASSQREGPYEQYL. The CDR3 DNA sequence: TGTGCCAGCAGCCAGCGGGAGGGCCCCTACGAGCAGTACCTC.

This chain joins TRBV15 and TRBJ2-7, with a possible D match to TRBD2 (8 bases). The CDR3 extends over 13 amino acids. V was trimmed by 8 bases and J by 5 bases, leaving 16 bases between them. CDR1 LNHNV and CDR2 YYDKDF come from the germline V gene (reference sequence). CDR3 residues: CATQPGGGNEQYF. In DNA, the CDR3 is TGTGCCACCCAACCGGGAGGGGGCAACGAGCAGTACTTC.

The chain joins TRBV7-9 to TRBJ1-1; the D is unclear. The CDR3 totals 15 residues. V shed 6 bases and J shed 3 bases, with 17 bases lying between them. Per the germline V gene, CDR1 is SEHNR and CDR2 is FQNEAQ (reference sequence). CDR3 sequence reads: CASSAREGWDTEAFF. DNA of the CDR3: TGTGCCAGCAGTGCTAGGGAGGGATGGGACACTGAAGCTTTCTTT.

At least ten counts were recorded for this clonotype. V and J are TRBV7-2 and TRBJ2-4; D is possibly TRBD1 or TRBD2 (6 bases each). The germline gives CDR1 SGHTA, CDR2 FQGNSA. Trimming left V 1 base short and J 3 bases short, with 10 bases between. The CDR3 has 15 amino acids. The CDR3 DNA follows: TGTGCCAGCAGCTTAGATGGAGGGGGCAAAAACATTCAGTACTTC. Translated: CASSLDGGGKNIQYF. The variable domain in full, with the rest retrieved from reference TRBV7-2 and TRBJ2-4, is GAGVSQSPSNKVTEKGKDVELRCDPISGHTALYWYRQSLGQGLEFLIYFQGNSAPDKSGLPSDRFSAERTGGSVSTLTIQRTQQEDSAVYLCASSLDGGGKNIQYFGAGTRLSVL.

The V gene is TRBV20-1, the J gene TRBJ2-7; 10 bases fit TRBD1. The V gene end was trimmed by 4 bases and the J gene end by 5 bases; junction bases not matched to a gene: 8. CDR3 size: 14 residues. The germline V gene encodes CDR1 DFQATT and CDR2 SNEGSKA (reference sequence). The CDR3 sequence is CSAIRDRGVNEQYF. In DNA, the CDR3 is TGCAGTGCTATACGGGACAGGGGAGTAAACGAGCAGTACTTC.

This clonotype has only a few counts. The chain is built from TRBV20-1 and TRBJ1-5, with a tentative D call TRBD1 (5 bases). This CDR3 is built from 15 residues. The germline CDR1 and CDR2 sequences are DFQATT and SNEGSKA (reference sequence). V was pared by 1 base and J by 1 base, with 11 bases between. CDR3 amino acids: CSARVWGDSNQPQHF. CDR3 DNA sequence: TGCAGTGCTAGAGTCTGGGGGGACAGCAATCAGCCCCAGCATTTT.

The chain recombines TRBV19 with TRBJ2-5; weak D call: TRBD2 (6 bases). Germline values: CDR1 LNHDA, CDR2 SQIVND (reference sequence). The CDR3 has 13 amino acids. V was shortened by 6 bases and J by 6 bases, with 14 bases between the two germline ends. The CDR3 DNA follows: TGTGCCAGTAGCGGAGGGACGTCGCAGACCCAGTACTTC. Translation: CASSGGTSQTQYF.

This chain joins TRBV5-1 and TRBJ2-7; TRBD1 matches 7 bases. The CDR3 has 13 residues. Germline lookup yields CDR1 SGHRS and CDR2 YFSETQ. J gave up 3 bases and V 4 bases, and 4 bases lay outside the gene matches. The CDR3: CASSGWDSYEQYF. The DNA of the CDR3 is TGCGCCAGCAGCGGATGGGACAGCTACGAGCAGTACTTC.

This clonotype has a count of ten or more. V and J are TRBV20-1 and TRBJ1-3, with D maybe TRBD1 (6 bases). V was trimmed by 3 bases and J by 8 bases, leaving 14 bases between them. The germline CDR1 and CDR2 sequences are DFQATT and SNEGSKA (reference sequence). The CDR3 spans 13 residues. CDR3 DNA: TGCAGTGCTAGCGACGAACAGGGACACACCATATATTTT. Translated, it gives CSASDEQGHTIYF.

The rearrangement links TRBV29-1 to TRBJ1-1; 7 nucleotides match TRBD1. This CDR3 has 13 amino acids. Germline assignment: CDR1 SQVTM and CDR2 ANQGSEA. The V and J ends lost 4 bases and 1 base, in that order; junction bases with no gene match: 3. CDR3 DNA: TGCAGCGTTGTGGGACAGACGAACACTGAAGCTTTCTTT. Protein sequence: CSVVGQTNTEAFF.

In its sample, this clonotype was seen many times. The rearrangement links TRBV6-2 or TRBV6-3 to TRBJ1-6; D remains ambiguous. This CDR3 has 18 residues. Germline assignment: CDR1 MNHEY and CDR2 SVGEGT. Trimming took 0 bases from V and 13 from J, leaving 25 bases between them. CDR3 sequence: CASSYSKATAIIIHPLHF. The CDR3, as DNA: TGTGCCAGCAGTTACTCGAAGGCGACGGCTATTATAATTCACCCCCTCCACTTT.

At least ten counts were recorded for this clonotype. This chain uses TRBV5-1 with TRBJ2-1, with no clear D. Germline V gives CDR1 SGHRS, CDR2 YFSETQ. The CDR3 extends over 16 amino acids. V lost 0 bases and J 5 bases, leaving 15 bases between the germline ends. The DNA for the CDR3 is TGCGCCAGCAGCTTGGGTATCGGTAGTCCACACAATGAGCAGTTCTTC. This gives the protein CASSLGIGSPHNEQFF.

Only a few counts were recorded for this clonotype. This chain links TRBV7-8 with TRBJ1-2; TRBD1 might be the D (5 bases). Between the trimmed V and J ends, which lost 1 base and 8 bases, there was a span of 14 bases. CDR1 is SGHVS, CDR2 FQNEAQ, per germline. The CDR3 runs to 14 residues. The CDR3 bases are TGTGCCAGCAGCTTAGAGGGCAGGGTGAGGGGCTACACCTTC. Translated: CASSLEGRVRGYTF.

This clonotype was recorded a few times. CDR3 loop: CASSGTGETQYF. The CDR3 bases are TGTGCCAGCAGTGGAACGGGTGAGACCCAGTACTTC. This chain links TRBV12-3 or TRBV12-4 with TRBJ2-5; D not certain. V dropped 5 bases and J dropped 5 bases, with 9 bases sitting between them. The CDR3 sequence is 12 residues long.

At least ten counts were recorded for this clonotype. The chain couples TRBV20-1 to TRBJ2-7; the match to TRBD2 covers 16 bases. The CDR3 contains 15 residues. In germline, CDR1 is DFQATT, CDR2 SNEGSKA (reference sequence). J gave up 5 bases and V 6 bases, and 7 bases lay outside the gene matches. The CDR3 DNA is TGCAGTGCCCTGGGACTAGCGGGAGGGTCCCACGAGCAGTACTTC. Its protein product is CSALGLAGGSHEQYF.